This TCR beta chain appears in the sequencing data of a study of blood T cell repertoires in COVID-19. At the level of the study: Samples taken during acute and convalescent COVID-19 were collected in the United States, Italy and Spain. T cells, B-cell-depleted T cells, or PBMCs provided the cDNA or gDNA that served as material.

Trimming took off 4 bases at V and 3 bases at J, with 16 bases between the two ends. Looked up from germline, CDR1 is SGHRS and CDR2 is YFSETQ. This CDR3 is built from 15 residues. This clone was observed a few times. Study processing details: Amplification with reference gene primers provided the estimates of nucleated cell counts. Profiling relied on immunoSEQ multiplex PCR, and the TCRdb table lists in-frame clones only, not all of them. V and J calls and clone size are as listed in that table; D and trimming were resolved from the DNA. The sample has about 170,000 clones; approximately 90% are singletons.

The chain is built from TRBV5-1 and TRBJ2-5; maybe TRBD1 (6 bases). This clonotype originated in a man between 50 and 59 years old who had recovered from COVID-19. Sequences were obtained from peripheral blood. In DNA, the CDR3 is TGCGCCAGCAGCCGGGACGGGACACCGAAAGAGACCCAGTACTTC. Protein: CASSRDGTPKETQYF.